This passage covers 12 T cell receptor beta chains from one sample sequenced in a study of cytomegalovirus exposure and HLA in healthy donors. The PCR was carried out with 60 Vbeta primers and 13 Jbeta primers. TCRdb's table, derived via immunoSEQ multiplex PCR, lists solely in-frame clones and lacks some. The table records roughly 150,000 clones, about 70% of them present only once. Sample: PBMCs. All receptors come from a man aged 25-45 years in good health and CMV-seropositive.

This clone was counted only a few times. The chain has TRBV28 and TRBJ2-3; 7 bases agree with TRBD1. The ends lost 3 bases at V and 1 base at J; junction bases unmatched: 4. From germline, CDR1 is MDHEN and CDR2 SYDVKM. This CDR3 region has 15 residues. The CDR3 DNA reads as TGTGCCAGCAGTTTGCCAGGACAGGGCACAGATACGCAGTATTTT. Encoded protein: CASSLPGQGTDTQYF. Using reference TRBV28 and TRBJ2-3 for the parts outside the CDR3, the full variable domain is DVKVTQSSRYLVKRTGEKVFLECVQDMDHENMFWYRQDPGLGLRLIYFSYDVKMKEKGDIPEGYSVSREKKERFSLILESASTNQTSMYLCASSLPGQGTDTQYFGPGTRLTVL.

V is TRBV2 and J is TRBJ2-5; a weak D match, TRBD2 (6 bases). Trimming took off 5 bases at V and 4 bases at J, with 14 bases between the two ends. Per the germline V gene, CDR1 is SNHLY and CDR2 is FYNNEI. The CDR3 has 14 amino acids. The CDR3 protein is CASSSSGSSETQYF. The CDR3 nucleotides are TGTGCCAGCAGTTCCTCCGGGAGTTCAGAGACCCAGTACTTC.

This chain joins TRBV5-8 and TRBJ2-2; D possibly corresponds to TRBD2 (6 bases). Trimming removed 4 bases at V and 5 bases at J, with 15 bases between. The germline V gene has CDR1 SGHTS and CDR2 YDEGEE. The CDR3 sequence is 15 residues long. The CDR3 sequence is CASSRRAGTTGELFF. The CDR3, as DNA: TGTGCCAGCAGCCGGAGGGCGGGAACTACCGGGGAGCTGTTTTTT.

The CDR3 nucleotides are TGTGCCTCCCATAATTTTCCAGCGGCTAGCACAGATACGCAGTATTTT. This gives the protein CASHNFPAASTDTQYF. The rearrangement links TRBV30 to TRBJ2-3; possibly TRBD2 for D (5 bases). The germline CDR1 and CDR2 sequences are GTSNPN and SVGIG (reference sequence). CDR3 size: 16 residues. V lost 7 bases to trimming and J lost 0 bases, with 20 bases between them. Variable domain in full (rest from reference TRBV30 and TRBJ2-3): SQTIHQWPATLVQPVGSPLSLECTVEGTSNPNLYWYRQAAGRGLQLLFYSVGIGQISSEVPQNLSASRPQDRQFILSSKKLLLSDSGFYLCASHNFPAASTDTQYFGPGTRLTVL.

This clone appeared once. The germline gene is not matched at one end of the junction; a read error may be the cause. The chain links TRBV4-1 to TRBJ1-1; 7 bases match TRBD1. CDR3 length: 15 residues. The germline CDR1 and CDR2 sequences are MGHRA and YSYEKL. CDR3 residues: CASSQAGTVNAEAFF. CDR3 coding DNA: TGCGCCAGCAGCCAAGCCGGGACAGTGAACGCTGAAGCTTTCTTT.

The V call is TRBV28, the J call TRBJ2-2; D call uncertain. This CDR3 contains 15 residues. With 1 base removed from V and 0 bases from J, the gap between germline ends came to 6 bases. The germline V gene has CDR1 MDHEN and CDR2 SYDVKM. CDR3 sequence: CASSLYSTNTGELFF. DNA of the CDR3: TGTGCCAGCAGTTTATACAGCACGAACACCGGGGAGCTGTTTTTT.

The chain couples TRBV11-1 to TRBJ2-1; D might be TRBD2 (6 bases). CDR1 is SGHAT and CDR2 is FQDESV in the germline V gene (reference sequence). This CDR3 has 17 residues. V shed 5 bases and J shed 4 bases, with 21 bases lying between them. The CDR3 is CASSHHPQRATYNEQFF. The CDR3 DNA follows: TGTGCCAGCAGCCACCACCCCCAGCGGGCTACATACAATGAGCAGTTCTTC. Based on the CDR3 plus reference TRBV11-1 and TRBJ2-1, the full variable domain is EAEVAQSPRYKITEKSQAVAFWCDPISGHATLYWYRQILGQGPELLVQFQDESVVDDSQLPKDRFSAERLKGVDSTLKIQPAELGDSAMYLCASSHHPQRATYNEQFFGPGTRLTVL.

The V gene is TRBV18, the J gene TRBJ2-1; D is undetermined. The CDR3 runs to 16 residues. V lost 0 bases and J lost 9, with 18 bases in between. CDR1 and CDR2 (germline): KGHSH, LQKENI. CDR3 protein: CASSPPVGGRPGEQFF. DNA of the CDR3: TGTGCCAGCTCACCACCGGTTGGCGGAAGGCCGGGTGAGCAGTTCTTC.

The chain carries TRBV30 and TRBJ2-1, with 13 nucleotides matching TRBD2. The germline CDR1 and CDR2 sequences are GTSNPN and SVGIG (reference sequence). CDR3 length: 13 residues. The V and J ends lost 1 base and 10 bases, in that order; junction bases with no gene match: 1. CDR3 amino acids: CAWSGTSGGEQFF. CDR3 nucleotides: TGTGCCTGGAGTGGGACTAGCGGGGGCGAGCAGTTCTTC.

The DNA of the CDR3 is TGTGCCAGCAGTTACTCGGGCCACACTGAAGCTTTCTTT. Protein product: CASSYSGHTEAFF. The gene calls are TRBV6-5 and TRBJ1-1; D not resolved. Trimming pared 0 bases from V and 3 bases from J, leaving 5 bases between. The CDR3 extends over 13 amino acids. From germline, CDR1 is MNHEY and CDR2 SVGAGI.

The rearrangement joins TRBV2 to TRBJ1-5, with a weak D call TRBD1 (5 bases). The CDR3 is 14 amino acids. Germline-derived CDR1 and CDR2 are SNHLY and FYNNEI. Trimming took off 4 bases at V and 8 bases at J, with 15 bases between the two ends. CDR3 DNA sequence: TGTGCCAGCAGTGGAGACAGCCTCAGGGAGCCCCAGCATTTT. Translating it yields CASSGDSLREPQHF.

This clone was recorded only once. The chain combines TRBV7-2 with TRBJ1-5; D not resolved. This CDR3 has 16 amino acids. V shed 1 base and J shed 5 bases, with 15 bases lying between them. Looked up from germline, CDR1 is SGHTA and CDR2 is FQGNSA. Here the CDR3 DNA reads TGTGCCAGCAGCTTAGGGAGGGTGGGTCGGGATCAGCCCCAGCATTTT. This sequence encodes CASSLGRVGRDQPQHF.